Listed below are T cell receptor beta chains from one sample, sequenced in a study of shared clonotypes between healthy human individuals. Using immunoSEQ multiplex PCR, the repertoire was profiled, and TCRdb retains in-frame clones only, with some absent. The sample lists about 1 million clones, 65% to 80% seen once, with 1.2% to 1.5% in the top ten. Sequenced material: memory CD4+ T cells sorted from blood. These receptors were collected from a man between 18 and 29 years old in good health. The conserved cysteine and the conserved F or W are not part of the CDR3 here. The order of the fields is V gene, clone size, CDR3 protein. Clone sizes are given selectively: once, few, many, or a class where the clone is expanded.

>TRBV4-3|once
ASSQAWANTEAF
>TRBV2|NA
ASSDETSNQPQH
>TRBV5-1|few
ASSPSRGTEAF
>TRBV18|NA
ASSLDGSYEQY
>TRBV7-2|NA
ASSLDGTVTDTQY
>TRBV7-9|NA
ASSQLAGVGEQF
>TRBV2|NA
ASSDRGAPGETQY
>TRBV27|NA
ASSGRTPLINQPQH
>TRBV9|NA
ASSVEAVRGRSTEAF
>TRBV5-1|NA
ASSPRKILGETQY
>TRBV7-2|many
ASSFLREQY
>TRBV29-1|NA
SVAKAGGLYNEQF
>TRBV19|NA
ASSIQMNTEAF
>TRBV27|NA
ASSLSVPSLINSPLH
>TRBV7-9|NA
ASSLARQGIQY
>TRBV2|once
ATRGLAGGPGHNEQF
>TRBV5-1|once
ASSAGQPNQPQH
>TRBV6-1|NA
ASNPTGKEKLF
>TRBV7-2|NA
ASSPNGLNTDTQY
>TRBV19|NA
ASSIQDTSTDTQY
>TRBV30|NA
AWSGSRGYT
>TRBV2|NA
ASSPRGETEAF
>TRBV30|NA
AWSVRPGQGARYEQY
>TRBV4-3|NA
ASSQDRLNTEAF
>TRBV28|NA
ASRPTGGSYGYT
>TRBV7-7|once
ASSLELITSTDTQY
>TRBV4-3|NA
AQQDLSTDTQY
>TRBV9|NA
ASSVGQGYPGELF
>TRBV4-1|NA
ASSPRGDSGNTIY
>TRBV6-1|few
ASSVFRTNEKLF
>TRBV11-3|NA
ASSPGGTEQETQY
>TRBV5-8|NA
ASSLEQHGQPQH
>TRBV27|NA
ASSLASGSYNEQF
>TRBV30|NA
AWTALIYGYT
>TRBV7-2|few
ASSLVFSGGIYGYT
>TRBV7-2|NA
ASSLGGRGNQPQH
>TRBV4-3|NA
ASSQGAGPGYGYT
>TRBV7-8|NA
ASSLNRNTGELF
>TRBV5-4|NA
ASSQEALLGEQF
>TRBV27|NA
ASSPRQGRSDTQY
>TRBV29-1|many
SVPSGSGLYEQY
>TRBV5-6|NA
ASSSTPGQGVRQY
>TRBV6-5|NA
ASSPTGTAFEKLF
>TRBV15|NA
ATSRAQGVSTGELF
>TRBV6-6|NA
ASRGAGGYT
>TRBV7-2|NA
ASSLGSGAYEQY
>TRBV7-2|once
ASSSGEGAIWVQETQY
>TRBV5-1|NA
ASSLAMGELF
>TRBV19|few
ASSERGDSYPNQH
>TRBV12-5|NA
ASGLVPSGGHEKLF
>TRBV25-1|NA
ASSEFWGNTEAF
>TRBV4-1|NA
ASSHPPGRPEAF
>TRBV19|NA
ASSVTGPGVETQY
>TRBV7-3|NA
ASSLDRTYEQY
>TRBV5-6|NA
ASTPAGLNTEAF